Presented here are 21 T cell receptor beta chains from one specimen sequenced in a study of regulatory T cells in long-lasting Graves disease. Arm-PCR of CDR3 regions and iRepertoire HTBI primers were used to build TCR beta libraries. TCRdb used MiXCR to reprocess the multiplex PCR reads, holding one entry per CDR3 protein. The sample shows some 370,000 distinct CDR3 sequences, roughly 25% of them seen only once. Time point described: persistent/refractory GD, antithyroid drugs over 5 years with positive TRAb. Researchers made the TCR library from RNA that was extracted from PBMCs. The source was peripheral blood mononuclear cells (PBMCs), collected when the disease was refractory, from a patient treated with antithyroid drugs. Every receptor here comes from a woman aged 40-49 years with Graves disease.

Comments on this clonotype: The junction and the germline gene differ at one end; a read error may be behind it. CDR3 protein: CAGSSSRGVWVTEAFF. DNA for the CDR3: TGTGCCGGCAGCTCGTCAAGAGGTGTGTGGGTCACTGAAGCTTTCTTT. The rearrangement links TRBV7-6 to TRBJ1-1; unclear D gene. Germline assignment: CDR1 SGHVS and CDR2 FNYEAQ. The CDR3 spans 16 residues.

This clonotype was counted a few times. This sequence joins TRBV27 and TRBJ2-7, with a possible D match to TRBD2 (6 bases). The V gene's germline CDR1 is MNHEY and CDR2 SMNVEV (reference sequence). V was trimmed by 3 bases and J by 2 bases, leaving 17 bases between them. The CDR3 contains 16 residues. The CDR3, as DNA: TGTGCCAGCAGTTTTCGCGGCCAGCGGAGGGCCTACGAGCAGTACTTC. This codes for CASSFRGQRRAYEQYF.

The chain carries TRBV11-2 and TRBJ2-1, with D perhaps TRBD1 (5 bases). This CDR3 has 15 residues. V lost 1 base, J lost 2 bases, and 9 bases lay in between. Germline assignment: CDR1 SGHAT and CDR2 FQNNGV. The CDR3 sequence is CASSLVWGAYNEQFF. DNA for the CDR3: TGTGCCAGCAGCTTAGTTTGGGGCGCCTACAATGAGCAGTTCTTC.

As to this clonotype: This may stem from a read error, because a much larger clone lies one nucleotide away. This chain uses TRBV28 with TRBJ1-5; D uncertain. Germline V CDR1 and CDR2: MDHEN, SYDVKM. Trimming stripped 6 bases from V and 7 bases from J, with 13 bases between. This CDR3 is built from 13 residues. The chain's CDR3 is CASSLARVQPQHF. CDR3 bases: TGTGCCAGCAGCTTGGCGAGGGTCCAGCCCCAGCATTTT.

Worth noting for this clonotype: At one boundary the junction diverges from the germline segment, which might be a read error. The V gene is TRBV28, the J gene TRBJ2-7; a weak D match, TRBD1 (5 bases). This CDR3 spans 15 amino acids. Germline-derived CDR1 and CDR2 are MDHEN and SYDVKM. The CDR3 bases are TGTGCCAGCAGAATGAGCTCGACAGCGTCCTACGGGCAGTACTTC. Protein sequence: CASRMSSTASYGQYF.

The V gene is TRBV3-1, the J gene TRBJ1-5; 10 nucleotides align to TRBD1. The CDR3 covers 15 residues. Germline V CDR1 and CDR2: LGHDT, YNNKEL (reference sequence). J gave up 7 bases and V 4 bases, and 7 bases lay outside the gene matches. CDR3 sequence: CASSLGQGVSQPQHF. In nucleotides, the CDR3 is TGTGCCAGCAGCCTCGGACAGGGGGTTTCGCAGCCCCAGCATTTT.

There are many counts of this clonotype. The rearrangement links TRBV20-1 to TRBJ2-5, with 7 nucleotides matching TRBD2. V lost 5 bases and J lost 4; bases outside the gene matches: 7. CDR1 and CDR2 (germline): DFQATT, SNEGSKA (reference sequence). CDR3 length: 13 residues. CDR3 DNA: TGCAGTGCTGGACTAGAGTTTTTAGAGACCCAGTACTTC. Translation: CSAGLEFLETQYF.

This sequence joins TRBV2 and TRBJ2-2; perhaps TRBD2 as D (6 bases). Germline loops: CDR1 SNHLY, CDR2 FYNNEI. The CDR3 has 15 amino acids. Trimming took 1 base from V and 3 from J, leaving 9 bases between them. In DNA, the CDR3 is TGTGCCAGCAGTGAAGTGGGGGGATACACCGGGGAGCTGTTTTTT. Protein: CASSEVGGYTGELFF.

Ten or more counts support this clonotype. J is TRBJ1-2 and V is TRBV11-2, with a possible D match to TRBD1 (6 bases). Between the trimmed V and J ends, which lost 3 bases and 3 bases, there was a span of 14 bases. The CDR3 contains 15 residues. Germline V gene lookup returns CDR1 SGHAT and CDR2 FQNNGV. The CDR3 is CASSFGGRGDYGYTF. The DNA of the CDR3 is TGTGCCAGCAGCTTTGGGGGGCGCGGGGACTATGGCTACACCTTC.

The CDR3 reads CASSRGASGAYEQYF. DNA for the CDR3: TGTGCCAGCAGCCGAGGGGCTAGCGGAGCCTACGAGCAGTACTTC. The chain links TRBV28 to TRBJ2-7; 7 bases line up with TRBD2. J lost 2 bases, V lost 6 bases, and 10 bases had no gene match. CDR3 length equals 15 residues. CDR1 is MDHEN and CDR2 is SYDVKM in the germline V gene.

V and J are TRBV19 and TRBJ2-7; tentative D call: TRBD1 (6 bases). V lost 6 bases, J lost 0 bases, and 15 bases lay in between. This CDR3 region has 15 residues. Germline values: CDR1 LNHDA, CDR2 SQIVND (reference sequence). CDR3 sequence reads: CASREQGIPSYEQYF. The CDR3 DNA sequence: TGTGCCAGTAGGGAACAGGGCATTCCCTCCTACGAGCAGTACTTC.

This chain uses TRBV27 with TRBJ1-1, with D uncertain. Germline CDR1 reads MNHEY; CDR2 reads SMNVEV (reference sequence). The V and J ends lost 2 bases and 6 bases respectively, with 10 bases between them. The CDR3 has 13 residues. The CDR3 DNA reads TGTGCCAGCAGTTTAATGAGAAAGTCTGAAGCTTTCTTT. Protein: CASSLMRKSEAFF.

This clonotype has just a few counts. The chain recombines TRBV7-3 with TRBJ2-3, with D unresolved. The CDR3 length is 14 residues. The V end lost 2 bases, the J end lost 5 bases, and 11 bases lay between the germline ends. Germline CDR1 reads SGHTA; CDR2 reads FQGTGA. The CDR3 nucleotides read TGTGCCAGCAGCTTAGAGACTGGCCAAGATACGCAGTATTTT. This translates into CASSLETGQDTQYF.

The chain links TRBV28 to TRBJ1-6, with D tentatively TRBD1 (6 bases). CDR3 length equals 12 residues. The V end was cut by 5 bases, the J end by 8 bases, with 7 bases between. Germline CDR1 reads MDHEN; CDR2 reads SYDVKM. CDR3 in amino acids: CASSPGDSPLHF. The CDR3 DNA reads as TGTGCCAGCAGTCCAGGGGATTCACCCCTCCACTTT.

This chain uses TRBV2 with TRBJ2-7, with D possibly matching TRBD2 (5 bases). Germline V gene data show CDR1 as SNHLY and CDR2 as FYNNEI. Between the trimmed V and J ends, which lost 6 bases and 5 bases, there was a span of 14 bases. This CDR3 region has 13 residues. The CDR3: CASSQSGSHEQYF. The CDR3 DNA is TGTGCCAGCAGCCAGTCGGGGTCCCACGAGCAGTACTTC. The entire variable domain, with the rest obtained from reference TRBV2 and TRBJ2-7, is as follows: EPEVTQTPSHQVTQMGQEVILRCVPISNHLYFYWYRQILGQKVEFLVSFYNNEISEKSEIFDDQFSVERPDGSNFTLKIRSTKLEDSAMYFCASSQSGSHEQYFGPGTRLTVT.

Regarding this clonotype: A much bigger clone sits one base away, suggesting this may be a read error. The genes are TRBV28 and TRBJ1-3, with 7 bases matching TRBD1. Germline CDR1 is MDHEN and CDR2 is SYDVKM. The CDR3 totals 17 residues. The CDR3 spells CASSLRWDRTEGNTVYF. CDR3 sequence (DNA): TGTGCCAGCAGTTTAAGATGGGACAGAACAGAAGGAAACACCGTATATTTT.

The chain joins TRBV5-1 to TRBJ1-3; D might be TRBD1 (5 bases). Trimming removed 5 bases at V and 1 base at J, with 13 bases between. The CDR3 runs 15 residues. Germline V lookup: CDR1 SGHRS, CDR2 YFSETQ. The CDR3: CASRIGGGSGNTIYF. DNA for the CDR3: TGCGCCAGCAGGATCGGGGGAGGATCTGGAAACACCATATATTTT. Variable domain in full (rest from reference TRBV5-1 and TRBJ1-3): KAGVTQTPRYLIKTRGQQVTLSCSPISGHRSVSWYQQTPGQGLQFLFEYFSETQRNKGNFPGRFSGRQFSNSRSEMNVSTLELGDSALYLCASRIGGGSGNTIYFGEGSWLTVV.

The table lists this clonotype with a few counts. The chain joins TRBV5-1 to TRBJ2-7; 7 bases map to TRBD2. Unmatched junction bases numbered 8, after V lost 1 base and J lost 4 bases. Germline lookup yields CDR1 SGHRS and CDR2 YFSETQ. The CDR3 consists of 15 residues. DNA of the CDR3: TGCGCCAGCAGCTTGAACGGTCTAGCGGATTACGAGCAGTACTTC. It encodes CASSLNGLADYEQYF.

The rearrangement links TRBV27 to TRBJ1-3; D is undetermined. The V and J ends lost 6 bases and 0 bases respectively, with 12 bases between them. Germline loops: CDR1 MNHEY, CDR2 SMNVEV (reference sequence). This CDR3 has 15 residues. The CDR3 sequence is CASSITRSSGNTIYF. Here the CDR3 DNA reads TGTGCCAGCAGCATCACACGAAGCTCTGGAAACACCATATATTTT.

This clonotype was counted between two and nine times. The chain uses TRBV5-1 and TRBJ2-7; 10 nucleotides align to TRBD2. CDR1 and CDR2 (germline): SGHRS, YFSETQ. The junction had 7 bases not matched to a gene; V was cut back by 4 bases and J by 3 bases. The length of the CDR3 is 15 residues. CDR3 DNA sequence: TGCGCCAGCAGCCGGACTAGCGGACGACTCTACGAGCAGTACTTC. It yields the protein CASSRTSGRLYEQYF.

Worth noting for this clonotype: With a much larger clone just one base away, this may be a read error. As DNA, the CDR3 is TGCAGTGCTTCCAGGGCTGGGAATTCACCCCTCCACTTT. Protein product: CSASRAGNSPLHF. The V gene is TRBV20-1, the J gene TRBJ1-6; tentatively, D is TRBD1 (5 bases). The germline V gene has CDR1 DFQATT and CDR2 SNEGSKA (reference sequence). The CDR3 has 13 residues. Trimming left V 5 bases short and J 7 bases short, with 12 bases between.